The following is a T cell receptor beta chain sequence with its context. Antigen: not known. This specimen belongs to a study of T cell responses to AZD1222 COVID-19 vaccine. Regarding the study as a whole: Variant regions that are unmutated are reportedly the target of nearly half of spike-specific TCRs. Clonal diversity may have been underestimated, and the donors were mostly white British, with more females than males. At 160-218 and 743-854, vaccine-associated CD4 TCRs were dominant, and they spanned spike. Once two AZD1222 doses were given, Spike-specific TCR breadth and depth went up.

Repertoires were generated with immunoSEQ multiplex PCR, while TCRdb's copy carries only in-frame clones and drops some. The sample has 120,000 or so clones, around 90% seen once. Germline V gene lookup returns CDR1 MNHEY and CDR2 SMNVEV (reference sequence). The CDR3 is made up of 13 amino acids. After removal of 3 bases from V and 8 bases from J, the junction contained 4 bases not matched to a gene. The source material was peripheral blood, sampled on day 0 of AZD1222 vaccination. The chain uses TRBV27 and TRBJ2-1, with TRBD2 identical over 7 bases. The clonotype comes from an adult in good health. In nucleotides, the CDR3 is TGTGCCAGCAGTTTCCGACTAGCTGATGAGCAGTTCTTC. Protein product: CASSFRLADEQFF.